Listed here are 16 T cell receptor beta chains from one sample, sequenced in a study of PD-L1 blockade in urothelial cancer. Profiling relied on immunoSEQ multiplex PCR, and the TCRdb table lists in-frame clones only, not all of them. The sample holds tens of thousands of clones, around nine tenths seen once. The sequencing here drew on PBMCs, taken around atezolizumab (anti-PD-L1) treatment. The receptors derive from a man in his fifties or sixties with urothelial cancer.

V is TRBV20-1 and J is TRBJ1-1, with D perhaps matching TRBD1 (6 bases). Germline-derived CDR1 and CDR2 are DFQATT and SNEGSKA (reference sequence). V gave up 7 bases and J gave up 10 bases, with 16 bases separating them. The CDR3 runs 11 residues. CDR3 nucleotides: TGCAGTGTTTACAGGGCCCTTGGAGCTTTCTTT. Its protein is CSVYRALGAFF.

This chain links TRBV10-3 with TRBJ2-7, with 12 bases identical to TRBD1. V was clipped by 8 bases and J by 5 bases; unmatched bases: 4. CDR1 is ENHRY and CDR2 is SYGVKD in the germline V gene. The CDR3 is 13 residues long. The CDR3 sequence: CAIRGTGGDEQYF. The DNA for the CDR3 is TGTGCCATCCGCGGGACAGGGGGCGACGAGCAGTACTTC.

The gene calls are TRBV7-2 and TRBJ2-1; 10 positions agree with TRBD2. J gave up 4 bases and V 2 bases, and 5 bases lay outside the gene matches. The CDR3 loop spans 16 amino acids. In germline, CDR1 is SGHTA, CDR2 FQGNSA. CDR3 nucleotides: TGTGCCAGCAGCTTAAGGCTAGCGGGGGCATACAATGAGCAGTTCTTC. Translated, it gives CASSLRLAGAYNEQFF.

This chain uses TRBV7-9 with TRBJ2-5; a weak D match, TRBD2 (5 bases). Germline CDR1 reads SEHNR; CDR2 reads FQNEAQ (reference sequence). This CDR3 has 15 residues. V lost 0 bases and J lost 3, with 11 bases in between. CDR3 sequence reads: CASSLARAEKETQYF. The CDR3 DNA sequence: TGTGCCAGCAGCTTAGCGCGGGCAGAAAAAGAGACCCAGTACTTC.

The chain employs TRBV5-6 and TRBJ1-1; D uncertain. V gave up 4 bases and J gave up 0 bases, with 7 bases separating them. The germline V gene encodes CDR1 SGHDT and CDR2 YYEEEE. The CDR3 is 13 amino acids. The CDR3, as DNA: TGTGCCAGCAGCAGAACACTGAACACTGAAGCTTTCTTT. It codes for CASSRTLNTEAFF.

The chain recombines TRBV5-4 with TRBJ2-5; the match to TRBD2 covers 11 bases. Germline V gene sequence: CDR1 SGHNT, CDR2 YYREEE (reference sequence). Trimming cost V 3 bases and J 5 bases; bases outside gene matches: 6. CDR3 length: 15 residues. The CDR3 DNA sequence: TGTGCCAGCAGCTCCCTTAGCGGGGGGGTGGAGACCCAGTACTTC. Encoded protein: CASSSLSGGVETQYF.

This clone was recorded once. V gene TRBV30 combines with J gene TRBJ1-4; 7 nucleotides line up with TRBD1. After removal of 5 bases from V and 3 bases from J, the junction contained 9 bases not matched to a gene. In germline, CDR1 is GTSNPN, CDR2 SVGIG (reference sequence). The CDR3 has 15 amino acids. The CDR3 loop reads CAWASRTGPNEKLFF. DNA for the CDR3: TGTGCCTGGGCCTCTAGGACAGGCCCTAATGAAAAACTGTTTTTT.

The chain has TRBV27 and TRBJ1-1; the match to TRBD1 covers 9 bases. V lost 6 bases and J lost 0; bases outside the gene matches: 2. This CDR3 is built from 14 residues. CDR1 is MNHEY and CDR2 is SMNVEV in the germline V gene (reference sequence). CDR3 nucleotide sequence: TGTGCCAGCAGAGGACAGGGGTTGAACACTGAAGCTTTCTTT. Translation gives CASRGQGLNTEAFF.

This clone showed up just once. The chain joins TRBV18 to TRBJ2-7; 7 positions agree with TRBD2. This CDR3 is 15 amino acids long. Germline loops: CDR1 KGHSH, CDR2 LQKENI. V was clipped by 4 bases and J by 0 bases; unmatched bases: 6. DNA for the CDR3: TGTGCCAGCTCACGCTCAGCGGGGAACTCCTACGAGCAGTACTTC. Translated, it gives CASSRSAGNSYEQYF.

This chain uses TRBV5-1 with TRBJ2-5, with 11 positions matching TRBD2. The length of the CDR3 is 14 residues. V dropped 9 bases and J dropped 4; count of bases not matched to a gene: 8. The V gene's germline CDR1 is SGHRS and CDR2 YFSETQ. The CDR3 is CATSSGGPGETQYF. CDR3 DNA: TGCGCCACCTCTAGCGGGGGGCCAGGAGAGACCCAGTACTTC. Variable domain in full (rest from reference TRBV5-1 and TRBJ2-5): KAGVTQTPRYLIKTRGQQVTLSCSPISGHRSVSWYQQTPGQGLQFLFEYFSETQRNKGNFPGRFSGRQFSNSRSEMNVSTLELGDSALYLCATSSGGPGETQYFGPGTRLLVL.

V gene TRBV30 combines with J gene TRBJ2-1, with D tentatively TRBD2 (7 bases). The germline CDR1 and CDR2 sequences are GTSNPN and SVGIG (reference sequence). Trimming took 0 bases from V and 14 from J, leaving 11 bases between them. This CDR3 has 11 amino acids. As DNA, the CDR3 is TGTGCCTGGAGTGTCCAGGGGAGGGAGTTCTTC. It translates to CAWSVQGREFF.

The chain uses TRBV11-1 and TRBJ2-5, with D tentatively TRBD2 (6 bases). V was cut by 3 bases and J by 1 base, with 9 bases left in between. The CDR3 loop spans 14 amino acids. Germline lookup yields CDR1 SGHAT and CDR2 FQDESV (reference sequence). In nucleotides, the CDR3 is TGTGCCAGCAGCTTTAGCGGCACCCAAGAGACCCAGTACTTC. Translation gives CASSFSGTQETQYF. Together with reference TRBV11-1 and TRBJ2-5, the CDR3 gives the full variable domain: EAEVAQSPRYKITEKSQAVAFWCDPISGHATLYWYRQILGQGPELLVQFQDESVVDDSQLPKDRFSAERLKGVDSTLKIQPAELGDSAMYLCASSFSGTQETQYFGPGTRLLVL.

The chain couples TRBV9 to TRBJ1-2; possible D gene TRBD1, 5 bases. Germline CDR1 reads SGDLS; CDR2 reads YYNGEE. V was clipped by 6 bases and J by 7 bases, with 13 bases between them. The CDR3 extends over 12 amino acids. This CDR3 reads CASNLRGGGYTF. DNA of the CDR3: TGTGCCAGCAACCTTCGCGGGGGTGGCTACACCTTC. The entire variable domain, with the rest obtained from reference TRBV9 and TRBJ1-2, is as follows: DSGVTQTPKHLITATGQRVTLRCSPRSGDLSVYWYQQSLDQGLQFLIQYYNGEERAKGNILERFSAQQFPDLHSELNLSSLELGDSALYFCASNLRGGGYTFGSGTRLTVV.

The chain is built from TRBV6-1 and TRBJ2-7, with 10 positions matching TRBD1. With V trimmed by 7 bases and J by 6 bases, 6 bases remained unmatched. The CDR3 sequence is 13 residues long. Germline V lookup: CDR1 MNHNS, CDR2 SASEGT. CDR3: CASTTDRGSEQYF. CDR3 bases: TGTGCCAGCACCACGGACAGGGGGAGCGAGCAGTACTTC.

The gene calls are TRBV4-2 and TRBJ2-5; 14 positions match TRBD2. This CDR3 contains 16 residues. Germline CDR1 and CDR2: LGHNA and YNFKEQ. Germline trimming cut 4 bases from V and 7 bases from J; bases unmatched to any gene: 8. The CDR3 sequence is CASSPGTSGGEGTQYF. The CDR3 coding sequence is TGTGCCAGCAGCCCCGGGACTAGCGGGGGAGAAGGGACCCAGTACTTC.

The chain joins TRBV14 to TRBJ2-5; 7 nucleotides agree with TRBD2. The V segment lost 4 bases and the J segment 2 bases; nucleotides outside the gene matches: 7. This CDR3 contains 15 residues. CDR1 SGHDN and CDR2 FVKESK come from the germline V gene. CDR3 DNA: TGTGCCAGCAGCCGGACTAGAAACTTACAAGAGACCCAGTACTTC. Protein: CASSRTRNLQETQYF.